This is a list of T cell receptor beta chains from one sample in a study of T cell repertoires in cytomegalovirus infection. These receptors lack a known antigen. TCRdb re-analysed the reads in MiXCR, keeping a single row per CDR3 protein. The data hold about 100,000 distinct CDR3 sequences, with roughly two fifths observed a single time. The source material was CD8+ T cells from cultured PBMCs, sampled from culture after CMV antigen stimulation. These receptors all come from a human donor in good health (CMV status not recorded). Some clones in this sample may be carry-over from other donors' samples. CDR3s include the opening cysteine and the closing phenylalanine or tryptophan. The D gene is left open where the match is weak.

cdr3_length: 16
v_call: TRBV12-3/TRBV12-4
d_call: .
cdr3_aa: CASSLDGSTSYNEQFF

cdr3_length: 12
v_call: TRBV12-3/TRBV12-4
d_call: .
cdr3_aa: CASSLRLGGYTF

cdr3_length: 14
v_call: TRBV7-6
d_call: .
cdr3_aa: CASSLVGAKDTQYF

cdr3_length: 18
v_call: TRBV11-2
d_call: .
cdr3_aa: CASSLASGTAQGTGELFF

cdr3_length: 14
v_call: TRBV7-8
d_call: .
cdr3_aa: CASSQVGVSEKLFF

cdr3_length: 12
v_call: TRBV28
d_call: .
cdr3_aa: CASLGLGETQYF

cdr3_length: 15
v_call: TRBV15
d_call: .
cdr3_aa: CATLATGLPNEKLFF

cdr3_length: 13
v_call: TRBV14
d_call: .
cdr3_aa: CASSQVPPGTQYF

cdr3_length: 16
v_call: TRBV7-8
d_call: .
cdr3_aa: CASSFGRHGDGTEAFF

cdr3_length: 15
v_call: TRBV12-3/TRBV12-4
d_call: TRBD2
cdr3_aa: CASSLGAGDPETQYF

cdr3_length: 15
v_call: TRBV4-1
d_call: .
cdr3_aa: CASSQADGGNTEAFF

cdr3_length: 15
v_call: TRBV28
d_call: .
cdr3_aa: CASSLPLRNTRELFF

cdr3_length: 12
v_call: TRBV7-2
d_call: .
cdr3_aa: CASSTGTYEQYF

cdr3_length: 14
v_call: TRBV11-2
d_call: .
cdr3_aa: CASTRYGDTGELFF

cdr3_length: 14
v_call: TRBV4-1
d_call: .
cdr3_aa: CASSQVPGTDTQYF

cdr3_length: 16
v_call: TRBV20-1
d_call: .
cdr3_aa: CSASHLAPSSYNEQFF

cdr3_length: 13
v_call: TRBV6-1
d_call: .
cdr3_aa: CASLQGSNYGYTF

cdr3_length: 14
v_call: TRBV7-6
d_call: .
cdr3_aa: CASSLSPSGYIQYF

cdr3_length: 15
v_call: TRBV25-1
d_call: TRBD1
cdr3_aa: CASSDPDRYQETQYF

cdr3_length: 11
v_call: TRBV7-2
d_call: .
cdr3_aa: CASSVTYEQYF

cdr3_length: 12
v_call: TRBV10-3
d_call: .
cdr3_aa: CATPRAGDEQYF

cdr3_length: 14
v_call: TRBV14
d_call: .
cdr3_aa: CASSRRGVGYEQYF

cdr3_length: 15
v_call: TRBV4-1
d_call: .
cdr3_aa: CASSQEGGRDEKLFF

cdr3_length: 13
v_call: TRBV6-5
d_call: .
cdr3_aa: CASRRAAQETQYF

cdr3_length: 16
v_call: TRBV7-6
d_call: .
cdr3_aa: CASSLILGGGTDTQYF

cdr3_length: 15
v_call: TRBV7-9
d_call: .
cdr3_aa: CASSQSESSYNEQFF

cdr3_length: 15
v_call: TRBV7-2
d_call: .
cdr3_aa: CASSLFDSRDEKLFF

cdr3_length: 12
v_call: TRBV11-3
d_call: TRBD2
cdr3_aa: CASSGLEGTQYF

cdr3_length: 14
v_call: TRBV19
d_call: TRBD2
cdr3_aa: CASSLAGGSNEQFF

cdr3_length: 15
v_call: TRBV12-5
d_call: TRBD1
cdr3_aa: CASGSTGTGNQPQHF

cdr3_length: 15
v_call: TRBV4-1
d_call: .
cdr3_aa: CASSQDRGSSYEQYF

cdr3_length: 14
v_call: TRBV29-1
d_call: .
cdr3_aa: CSVDTGPANYGYTF

cdr3_length: 15
v_call: TRBV7-9
d_call: .
cdr3_aa: CASSTSILGQETQYF

cdr3_length: 13
v_call: TRBV12-3/TRBV12-4
d_call: .
cdr3_aa: CASSFVSPYEQYF

cdr3_length: 12
v_call: TRBV7-9
d_call: .
cdr3_aa: CASLSSRNEQFF

cdr3_length: 16
v_call: TRBV7-9
d_call: .
cdr3_aa: CASSPPGQENTGELFF

cdr3_length: 12
v_call: TRBV19
d_call: .
cdr3_aa: CASTMGGSEAFF

cdr3_length: 13
v_call: TRBV7-9
d_call: TRBD1
cdr3_aa: CASSAQGSTEAFF

cdr3_length: 11
v_call: TRBV19
d_call: .
cdr3_aa: CASRFGGEAFF

cdr3_length: 18
v_call: TRBV7-2
d_call: .
cdr3_aa: CASSLLAMGRGYTGELFF

cdr3_length: 15
v_call: TRBV2
d_call: .
cdr3_aa: CASSPGQTSTDTQYF

cdr3_length: 14
v_call: TRBV5-4
d_call: TRBD1
cdr3_aa: CASSSWDRVYGYTF

cdr3_length: 14
v_call: TRBV10-3
d_call: .
cdr3_aa: CAISESGVNEKLFF

cdr3_length: 14
v_call: TRBV9
d_call: .
cdr3_aa: CASSESGMVNEQFF

cdr3_length: 13
v_call: TRBV19
d_call: .
cdr3_aa: CASSISRNTEAFF

cdr3_length: 15
v_call: TRBV2
d_call: .
cdr3_aa: CASSDGGGAYYGYTF

cdr3_length: 13
v_call: TRBV2
d_call: .
cdr3_aa: CASSAWQSYEQYF

cdr3_length: 12
v_call: TRBV25-1
d_call: .
cdr3_aa: CASSGAYNEQFF

cdr3_length: 14
v_call: TRBV4-1
d_call: .
cdr3_aa: CASSQEAGNGGYTF

cdr3_length: 14
v_call: TRBV7-6
d_call: .
cdr3_aa: CASSLYGGEYEQYF

cdr3_length: 14
v_call: TRBV12-3/TRBV12-4
d_call: .
cdr3_aa: CASSPPGGSYGYTF

cdr3_length: 13
v_call: TRBV7-2
d_call: .
cdr3_aa: CASSADGIGEQYF

cdr3_length: 16
v_call: TRBV7-3
d_call: TRBD2
cdr3_aa: CASSLRGREVGETQYF